This TCR beta chain was profiled in a study of blood T cell repertoires in COVID-19. The method was immunoSEQ multiplex PCR; TCRdb's version includes in-frame clones alone and lacks a portion of them. The sample yields fewer than 100,000 clones, 90% to 95% seen once. The length of the CDR3 is 16 residues. Per the germline V gene, CDR1 is ENHRY and CDR2 is SYGVKD. Trimming took 2 bases from V and 4 from J, leaving 17 bases between them. The table lists this clone with a count of one. The clonotype was recovered from a woman aged 45-59 years in a cohort sampled during active COVID-19. Sequencing used peripheral blood. This rearrangement joins TRBV10-3 to TRBJ1-1; D possibly corresponds to TRBD1 (5 bases). This chain's CDR3 is CAISEEGSGRTTEAFF. CDR3 DNA: TGTGCCATCAGTGAGGAGGGGTCAGGGAGGACCACTGAAGCTTTCTTT.